This TCR beta chain is from a study of T cells in Graves' hyperthyroidism and ophthalmopathy. The study's findings and limits: Prediction of ophthalmopathy progression came a median around 6.1 months pre-onset.

This clonotype was seen at least ten times. Its antigen is currently unknown. V gave up 0 bases and J gave up 10 bases, with 6 bases separating them. The CDR3 runs to 11 residues. The germline CDR1 and CDR2 sequences are MNHEY and SVGAGI. There were TCR beta CDR3 regions amplified from RNA transcripts. During a first-round RT-PCR of the TCR CDR3, the HTBI primer set was used. MiXCR, run by TCRdb on the multiplex PCR reads, gives a single entry per CDR3 protein. Among about 96,000 distinct CDR3 sequences listed, 51% were seen once. Sequencing was performed on blood. The chain employs TRBV6-5 and TRBJ1-1; D unclear. The receptor comes from a woman aged 40 to 50 with Graves' hyperthyroidism. The CDR3 DNA is TGTGCCAGCAGTTACTCGTTAGTAGCTTTCTTT. It encodes CASSYSLVAFF.